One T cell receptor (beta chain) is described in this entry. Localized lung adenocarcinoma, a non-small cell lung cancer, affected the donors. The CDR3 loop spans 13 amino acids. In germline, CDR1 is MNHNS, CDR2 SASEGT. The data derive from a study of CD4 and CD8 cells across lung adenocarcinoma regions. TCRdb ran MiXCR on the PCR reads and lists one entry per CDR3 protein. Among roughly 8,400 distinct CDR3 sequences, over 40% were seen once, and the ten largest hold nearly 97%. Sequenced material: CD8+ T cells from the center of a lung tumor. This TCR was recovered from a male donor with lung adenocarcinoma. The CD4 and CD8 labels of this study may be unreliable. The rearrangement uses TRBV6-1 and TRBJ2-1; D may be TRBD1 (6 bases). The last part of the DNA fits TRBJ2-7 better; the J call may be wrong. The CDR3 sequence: CASSDWGTFEQYF. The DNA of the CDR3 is TGTGCCAGCAGTGATTGGGGGACATTCGAGCAGTACTTC.